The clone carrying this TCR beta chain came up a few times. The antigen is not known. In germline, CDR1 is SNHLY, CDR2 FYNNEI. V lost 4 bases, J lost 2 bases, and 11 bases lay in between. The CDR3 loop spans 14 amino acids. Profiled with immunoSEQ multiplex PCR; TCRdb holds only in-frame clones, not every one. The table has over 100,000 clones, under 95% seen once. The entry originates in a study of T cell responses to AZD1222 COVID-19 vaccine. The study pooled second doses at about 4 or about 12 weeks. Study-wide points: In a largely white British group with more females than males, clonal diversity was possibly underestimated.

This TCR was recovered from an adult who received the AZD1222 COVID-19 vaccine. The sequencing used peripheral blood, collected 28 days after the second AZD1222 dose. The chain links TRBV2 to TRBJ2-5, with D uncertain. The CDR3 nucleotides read TGTGCCAGCAGTGGACAACAAACTCAAGAGACCCAGTACTTC. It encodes CASSGQQTQETQYF. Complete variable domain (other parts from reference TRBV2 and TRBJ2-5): EPEVTQTPSHQVTQMGQEVILRCVPISNHLYFYWYRQILGQKVEFLVSFYNNEISEKSEIFDDQFSVERPDGSNFTLKIRSTKLEDSAMYFCASSGQQTQETQYFGPGTRLLVL.